This T cell receptor beta chain was obtained from a study of radiotherapy plus CTLA-4 blockade in lung cancer. Produced via immunoSEQ multiplex PCR; TCRdb's table is partial and in-frame only. The sample yields approximately 94,000 clones, around 84% seen once. CDR3 length: 14 amino acids. V lost 2 bases and J lost 7, with 15 bases in between. CDR1 and CDR2 (germline): MNHNS, SASEGT. The sample was peripheral blood, taken from a patient treated with radiotherapy plus ipilimumab. V gene TRBV6-1 combines with J gene TRBJ2-7; D gene unclear. The origin of this receptor is a human donor with non-small cell lung cancer that progressed on radiotherapy plus ipilimumab. The CDR3 bases are TGTGCCAGCAGTGAAATCGGACCCCCGGGTGAGCAGTACGTC. This translates into CASSEIGPPGEQYV.